The entry below gives a single T cell receptor (beta chain) sequence along with its context. In the original analysis: Amplification with reference gene primers provided the estimates of nucleated cell counts. Data came from immunoSEQ multiplex PCR; TCRdb stores just in-frame clones and leaves some out. V and J calls plus clone size are reproduced from that table; the DNA served to infer D and trimming. This sample has 300,000 to 350,000 clones, with 89% found just once. The sample is drawn from a study of blood T cell repertoires in COVID-19. Looking at the study overall: The origin of the acute and convalescent COVID-19 samples was the United States, Italy and Spain. Sources were T cells, B-cell-depleted T cells, or PBMCs; the material itself was cDNA or gDNA.

The TCR sequence derives from a woman in her fifties or sixties with COVID-19, enrolled during active disease. The source material was peripheral blood.

CDR3 protein: CASSYSRSRSEQFF. CDR3 DNA: TGTGCCAGCAGTTACAGTCGGAGTAGAAGTGAGCAGTTCTTC. V usage is TRBV6-5 and J usage is TRBJ2-1; D is uncertain. Germline V gene data show CDR1 as MNHEY and CDR2 as SVGAGI. This CDR3 comprises 14 residues. Trimming took off 2 bases at V and 9 bases at J, with 14 bases between the two ends.